The TCR beta chain under discussion was sequenced for a study of regulatory T cells in long-lasting Graves disease. Time point meaning: newly diagnosed GD, antithyroid drugs for less than 3 months. The TCR library was made from RNA extracted from PBMCs. The CDR3 contains 18 residues. Deletions cut 4 bases from V and 5 bases from J, with 24 bases between. Relying on iRepertoire HTBI primers and Arm-PCR of CDR3 regions, the team built TCR beta libraries. Using its own MiXCR run on the multiplex PCR reads, TCRdb lists one record per CDR3 protein. The sample consists of about 470,000 distinct CDR3 sequences, about 15% of them appearing once. This clonotype has a handful of counts. The data were also submitted as part of a second study, on T cells in Graves' hyperthyroidism and ophthalmopathy. As that report states: Patients counted as stable if ophthalmopathy did not develop within 18 months. Researchers found most expanded thyroid clonotypes above 0.001 in blood as well.

The sequencing used peripheral blood mononuclear cells (PBMCs), collected at new diagnosis, from a patient treated with antithyroid drugs. The source is a woman aged 30 to 39 with Graves disease. This sequence joins TRBV12-3 or TRBV12-4 and TRBJ1-5; D is perhaps TRBD1 (6 bases). DNA for the CDR3: TGTGCCAGCAGTTCCCATGACAGGTTTGGGGCGTCCTATCAGCCCCAGCATTTT. Translating gives CASSSHDRFGASYQPQHF.